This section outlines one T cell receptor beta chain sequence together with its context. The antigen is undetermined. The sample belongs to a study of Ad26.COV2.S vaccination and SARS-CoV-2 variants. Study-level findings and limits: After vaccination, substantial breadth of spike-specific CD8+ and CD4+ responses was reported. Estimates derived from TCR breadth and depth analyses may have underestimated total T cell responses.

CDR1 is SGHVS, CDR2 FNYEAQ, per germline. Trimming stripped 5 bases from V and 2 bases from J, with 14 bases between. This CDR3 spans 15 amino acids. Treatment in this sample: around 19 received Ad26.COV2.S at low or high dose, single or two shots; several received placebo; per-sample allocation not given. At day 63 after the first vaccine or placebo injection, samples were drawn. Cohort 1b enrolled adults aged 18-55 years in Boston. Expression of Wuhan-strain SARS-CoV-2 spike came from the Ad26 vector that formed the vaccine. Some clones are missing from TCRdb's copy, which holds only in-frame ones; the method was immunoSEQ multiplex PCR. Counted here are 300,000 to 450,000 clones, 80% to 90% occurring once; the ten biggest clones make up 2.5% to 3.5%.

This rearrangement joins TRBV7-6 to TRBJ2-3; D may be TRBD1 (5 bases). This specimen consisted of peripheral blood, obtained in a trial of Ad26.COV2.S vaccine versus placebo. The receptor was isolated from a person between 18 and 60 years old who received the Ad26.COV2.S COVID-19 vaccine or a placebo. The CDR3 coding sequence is TGTGCCAGCAGCGAAACAGGCTTAGACACAGATACGCAGTATTTT. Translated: CASSETGLDTDTQYF.